This entry lists 21 T cell receptor beta chains sequenced from one sample in a study of a mutant IDH1 vaccine in newly diagnosed glioma. TCRdb's copy holds only in-frame clones and misses some; the assay was immunoSEQ multiplex PCR. Of roughly 43,000 clones listed, less than 85% are singletons. Time point defined: week 47, end of study. Topical imiquimod accompanied each vaccine dose, which consisted of 300 ug of mutant IDH1 20-mer peptide. Antigen specificity for these receptors is unknown. The source was PBMCs, collected from a glioma patient whose treatment included an IDH1 peptide vaccine. The receptors derive from a man aged 18 to 30 with glioma. Some clones in this sample may be carry-over from other donors' samples.

The chain recombines TRBV28 with TRBJ2-4, with 7 bases aligning to TRBD1. This CDR3 spans 16 amino acids. The V segment lost 4 bases and the J segment 4 bases; nucleotides outside the gene matches: 10. Germline V lookup: CDR1 MDHEN, CDR2 SYDVKM. CDR3 sequence (DNA): TGTGCCAGCAGTTCTCCGGGACAGACCAGGAAAAACATTCAGTACTTC. Encoded protein: CASSSPGQTRKNIQYF.

V and J are TRBV4-3 and TRBJ2-7; D gene uncertain. This CDR3 spans 14 amino acids. Trimming pared 0 bases from V and 2 bases from J, leaving 8 bases between. Germline V CDR1 and CDR2: LGHNA, YSLEER. The chain's CDR3 is CASSQDHRTYEQYF. In DNA, the CDR3 is TGCGCCAGCAGCCAAGACCACAGAACCTACGAGCAGTACTTC.

This clone appeared once. The J gene is TRBJ2-5, the V gene TRBV27; TRBD2 agrees at 9 bases. Judging by the DNA end, TRBJ2-7 fits better; the J call may be wrong. In germline, CDR1 is MNHEY, CDR2 SMNVEV (reference sequence). CDR3 length equals 15 residues. The CDR3 protein is CASSKTSGHGYEQYF. The CDR3 DNA follows: TGTGCCAGCAGTAAAACTAGCGGGCACGGTTACGAGCAGTACTTC.

V and J are TRBV13 and TRBJ2-3; D is undetermined. The CDR3 length is 14 residues. In germline, CDR1 is PRHDT, CDR2 FYEKMQ (reference sequence). V lost 1 base, J lost 2 bases, and 7 bases lay in between. CDR3 nucleotides: TGTGCCAGCAGCTTAGCCCCCCTCACAGATACGCAGTATTTT. Encoded protein: CASSLAPLTDTQYF.

This clone has a single count. The rearrangement links TRBV7-6 to TRBJ1-2; possibly TRBD1 for D (5 bases). Deletions cut 5 bases from V and 0 bases from J, with 16 bases between. The CDR3 sequence is 16 residues long. Germline-derived CDR1 and CDR2 are SGHVS and FNYEAQ. The CDR3 nucleotides are TGTGCCAGCAGCCAAGATGGGGGAAATACTAACTATGGCTACACCTTC. Its translation is CASSQDGGNTNYGYTF.

This rearrangement joins TRBV7-9 to TRBJ1-1, with D uncertain. The germline CDR1 and CDR2 sequences are SEHNR and FQNEAQ (reference sequence). CDR3 size: 16 residues. V was pared by 3 bases and J by 1 base, with 15 bases between. The CDR3 here is CASSFPGLGRNTEAFF. For the CDR3, the DNA is TGTGCCAGCAGCTTCCCCGGTTTAGGCCGGAACACTGAAGCTTTCTTT.

V is TRBV15 and J is TRBJ1-1, with 7 bases fitting TRBD1. The ends lost 3 bases at V and 3 bases at J; junction bases unmatched: 4. This CDR3 has 14 residues. Germline CDR1 is LNHNV and CDR2 is YYDKDF (reference sequence). The CDR3 DNA sequence: TGTGCCACCAGCAGGAGGGGGCAGGACACTGAAGCTTTCTTT. Its translation is CATSRRGQDTEAFF.

The chain recombines TRBV28 with TRBJ2-7; no clear D. CDR1 is MDHEN, CDR2 SYDVKM, per germline. The CDR3 consists of 13 residues. V lost 8 bases and J lost 1, with 12 bases in between. The CDR3 sequence: CASDTGNSYEQYF. In nucleotides, the CDR3 is TGTGCCAGCGATACGGGCAATTCCTACGAGCAGTACTTC.

The J gene is TRBJ2-2, the V gene TRBV25-1; TRBD2 agrees at 7 bases. Germline values: CDR1 MGHDK, CDR2 SYGVNS. CDR3 length: 13 amino acids. Trimming cost V 6 bases and J 4 bases; bases outside gene matches: 2. CDR3 sequence: CASRGGSTGELFF. In DNA form, the CDR3 reads TGTGCCAGCAGGGGGGGGTCCACCGGGGAGCTGTTTTTT.

The gene calls are TRBV5-1 and TRBJ2-7; 7 nucleotides align to TRBD2. The CDR3 is 17 residues long. V was pared by 1 base and J by 1 base, with 11 bases of the junction left unmatched. In germline, CDR1 is SGHRS, CDR2 YFSETQ. CDR3 in DNA: TGCGCCAGCAGCTTGCCGGAGGGAAAGGGAGGGTCCTACGAGCAGTACTTC. Translated, it gives CASSLPEGKGGSYEQYF.

The table lists this clone with a few counts. CDR3 sequence: CASSPPEGRAYGYTF. CDR3 bases: TGTGCCAGCTCACCACCAGAGGGACGGGCCTATGGCTACACCTTC. This sequence joins TRBV18 and TRBJ1-2; possible D gene TRBD1, 5 bases. Between the trimmed V and J ends, which lost 0 bases and 4 bases, there was a span of 12 bases. This CDR3 is 15 amino acids long. Germline CDR1 is KGHSH and CDR2 is LQKENI.

This sequence joins TRBV4-3 and TRBJ2-1; 7 bases line up with TRBD1. V dropped 1 base and J dropped 5; count of bases not matched to a gene: 11. The CDR3 has 17 amino acids. Germline CDR1 is LGHNA and CDR2 is YSLEER. The CDR3 region has the DNA TGCGCCAGCAGCCAAGCCGTGGACAGGAGACTTCACAATGAGCAGTTCTTC. Amino acid sequence: CASSQAVDRRLHNEQFF.

The chain links TRBV6-5 to TRBJ1-1; the D is unclear. V was pared by 0 bases and J by 4 bases, with 6 bases between. CDR3 length: 13 amino acids. From germline, CDR1 is MNHEY and CDR2 SVGAGI. The CDR3 region is CASSYSWGTEAFF. The CDR3 coding sequence is TGTGCCAGCAGTTACTCGTGGGGCACTGAAGCTTTCTTT.

The chain combines TRBV2 with TRBJ2-2; 8 bases map to TRBD2. Germline V gene lookup returns CDR1 SNHLY and CDR2 FYNNEI. The CDR3 covers 15 residues. V trimming: 2 bases; J trimming: 5 bases; junction bases outside the gene matches: 4. The DNA of the CDR3 is TGTGCCAGCAGTGAAACAACGGGGGGGACCGGGGAGCTGTTTTTT. Its protein product is CASSETTGGTGELFF.

The V call is TRBV5-5, the J call TRBJ2-7; TRBD2 aligns across 7 bases. The V and J ends lost 2 bases and 6 bases, in that order; junction bases with no gene match: 8. This CDR3 region has 14 residues. CDR1 and CDR2 (germline): SGHKS, YYEKEE (reference sequence). The CDR3 spells CASSFSGGSGEQYF. The DNA for the CDR3 is TGTGCCAGCAGCTTCTCGGGGGGATCGGGCGAGCAGTACTTC.

The chain recombines TRBV5-6 with TRBJ2-2, with a weak D call TRBD1 (6 bases). V lost 4 bases to trimming and J lost 5 bases, with 15 bases between them. CDR1 SGHDT and CDR2 YYEEEE come from the germline V gene. The CDR3 length is 15 residues. The DNA for the CDR3 is TGTGCCAGCAGCGGGTTTTGGGGGCGGACCGGGGAGCTGTTTTTT. Translating it yields CASSGFWGRTGELFF.

The chain joins TRBV13 to TRBJ1-3; 12 nucleotides align to TRBD1. The V segment lost 5 bases and the J segment 8 bases; nucleotides outside the gene matches: 4. Germline CDR1 is PRHDT and CDR2 is FYEKMQ (reference sequence). The CDR3 is 14 residues long. The CDR3 loop is CASSVGQGADTIYF. The CDR3 bases are TGTGCCAGCAGCGTGGGACAGGGGGCGGACACCATATATTTT.

This chain links TRBV5-6 with TRBJ1-1; possible D gene TRBD1, 5 bases. The CDR3 is 13 amino acids. The V end lost 0 bases, the J end lost 5 bases, and 8 bases lay between the germline ends. Germline CDR1 is SGHDT and CDR2 is YYEEEE. The CDR3 sequence: CASSLGGVTEAFF. CDR3 bases: TGTGCCAGCAGCTTGGGAGGGGTTACTGAAGCTTTCTTT.

The chain carries TRBV9 and TRBJ1-1, with D tentatively TRBD1 (5 bases). CDR1 and CDR2 (germline): SGDLS, YYNGEE. This CDR3 is 13 amino acids long. V shed 4 bases and J shed 1 base, with 8 bases lying between them. The chain's CDR3 is CASSLTGNTEAFF. The CDR3 DNA follows: TGTGCCAGCAGCCTTACAGGGAACACTGAAGCTTTCTTT.

The chain carries TRBV25-1 and TRBJ1-1, with D uncertain. V was pared by 3 bases and J by 0 bases, with 20 bases between. This CDR3 is built from 18 residues. Germline values: CDR1 MGHDK, CDR2 SYGVNS. The CDR3 region has the DNA TGTGCCAGCAGTGACCCCTTAACGATACAGAACATGAACACTGAAGCTTTCTTT. Its protein is CASSDPLTIQNMNTEAFF.

This clone was recorded a few times. This chain connects TRBV4-2 to TRBJ1-2; perhaps TRBD1 as D (6 bases). Germline lookup yields CDR1 LGHNA and CDR2 YNFKEQ. CDR3 size: 14 residues. V lost 3 bases to trimming and J lost 7 bases, with 15 bases between them. CDR3: CASSHGVGAIGYTF. In DNA form, the CDR3 reads TGTGCCAGCAGCCATGGAGTGGGGGCGATTGGCTACACCTTC.